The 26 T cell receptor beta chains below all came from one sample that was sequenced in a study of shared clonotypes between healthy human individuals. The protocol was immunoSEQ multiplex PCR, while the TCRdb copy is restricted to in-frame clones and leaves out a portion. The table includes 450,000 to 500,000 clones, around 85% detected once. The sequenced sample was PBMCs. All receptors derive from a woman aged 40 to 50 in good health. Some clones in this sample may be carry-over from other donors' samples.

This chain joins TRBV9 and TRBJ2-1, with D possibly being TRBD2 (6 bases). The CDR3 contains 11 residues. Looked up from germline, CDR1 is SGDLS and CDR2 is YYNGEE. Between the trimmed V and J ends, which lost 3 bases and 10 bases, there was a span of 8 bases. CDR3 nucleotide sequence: TGTGCCAGCAGCGGGCGGGGCGAGCAGTTCTTC. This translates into CASSGRGEQFF.

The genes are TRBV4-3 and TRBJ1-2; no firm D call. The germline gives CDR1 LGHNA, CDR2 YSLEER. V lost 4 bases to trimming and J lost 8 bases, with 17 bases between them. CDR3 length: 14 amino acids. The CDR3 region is CASSPSTAPWGYTF. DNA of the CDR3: TGCGCCAGCAGCCCTTCTACTGCTCCCTGGGGCTACACCTTC.

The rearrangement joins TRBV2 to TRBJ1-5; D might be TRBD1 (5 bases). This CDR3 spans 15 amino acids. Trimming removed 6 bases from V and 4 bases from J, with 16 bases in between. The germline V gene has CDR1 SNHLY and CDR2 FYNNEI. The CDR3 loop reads CASSFGGGWNQPQHF. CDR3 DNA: TGTGCCAGCAGCTTTGGGGGGGGTTGGAATCAGCCCCAGCATTTT.

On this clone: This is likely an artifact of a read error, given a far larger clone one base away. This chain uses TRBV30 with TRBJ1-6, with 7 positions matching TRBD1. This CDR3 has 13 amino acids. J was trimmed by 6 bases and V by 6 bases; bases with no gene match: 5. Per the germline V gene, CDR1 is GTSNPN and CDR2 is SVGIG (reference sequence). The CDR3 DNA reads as TGTGCCTGTAGACGACAGGGTAATTCACCCCTCCACTTT. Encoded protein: CACRRQGNSPLHF.

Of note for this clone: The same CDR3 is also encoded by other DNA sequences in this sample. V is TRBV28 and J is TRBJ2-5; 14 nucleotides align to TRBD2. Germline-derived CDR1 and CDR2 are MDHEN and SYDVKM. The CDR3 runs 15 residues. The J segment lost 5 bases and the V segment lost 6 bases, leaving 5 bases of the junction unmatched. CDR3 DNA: TGTGCCAGCAGCCTACGACTAGCGGGAGGGGAGACCCAGTACTTC. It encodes CASSLRLAGGETQYF.

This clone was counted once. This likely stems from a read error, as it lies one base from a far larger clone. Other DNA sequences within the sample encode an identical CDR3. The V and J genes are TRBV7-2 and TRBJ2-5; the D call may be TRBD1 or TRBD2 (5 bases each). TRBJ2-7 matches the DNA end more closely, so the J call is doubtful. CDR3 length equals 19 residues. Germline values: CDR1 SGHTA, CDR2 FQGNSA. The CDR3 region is CASSTAAGLFRADAYEQYF. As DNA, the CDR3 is TGTGCCAGCAGCACCGCAGCAGGGCTCTTCCGAGCGGATGCCTACGAGCAGTACTTC.

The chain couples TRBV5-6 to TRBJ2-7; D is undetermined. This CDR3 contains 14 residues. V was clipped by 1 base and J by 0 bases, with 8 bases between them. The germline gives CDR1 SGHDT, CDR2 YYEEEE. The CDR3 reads CASSLSGFSYEQYF. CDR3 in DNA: TGTGCCAGCAGCTTGTCCGGATTCTCCTACGAGCAGTACTTC.

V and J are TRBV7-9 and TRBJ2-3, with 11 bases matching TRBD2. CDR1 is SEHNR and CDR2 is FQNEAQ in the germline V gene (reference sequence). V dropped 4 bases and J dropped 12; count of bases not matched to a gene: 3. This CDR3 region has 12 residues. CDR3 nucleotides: TGTGCCAGCAGCTCTCTAGCGGGAGGCCAGTATTTT. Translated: CASSSLAGGQYF.

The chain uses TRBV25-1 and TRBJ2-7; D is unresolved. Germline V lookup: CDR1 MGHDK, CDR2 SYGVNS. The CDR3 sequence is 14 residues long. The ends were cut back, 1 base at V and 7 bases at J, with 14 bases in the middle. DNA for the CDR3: TGTGCCAGCAGTGAATTTAGTCAGCTCGGAGAGCAGTACTTC. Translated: CASSEFSQLGEQYF.

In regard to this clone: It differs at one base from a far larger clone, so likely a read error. Written as DNA, the CDR3 is TGTGCCAGTGCTACGGGCGTTGGGGGCTTCACCTTC. It translates to CASATGVGGFTF. The chain couples TRBV6-5 to TRBJ1-2; D possibly corresponds to TRBD1 (6 bases). Germline CDR1 and CDR2: MNHEY and SVGAGI. The CDR3 is 12 amino acids.

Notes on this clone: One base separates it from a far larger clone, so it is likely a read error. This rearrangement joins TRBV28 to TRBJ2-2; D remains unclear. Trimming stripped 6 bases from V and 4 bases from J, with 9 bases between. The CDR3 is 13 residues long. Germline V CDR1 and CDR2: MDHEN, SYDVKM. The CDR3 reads CASRRCGTGELFF. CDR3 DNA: TGTGCCAGCAGGAGGTGTGGCACCGGGGAGCTGTTTTTT.

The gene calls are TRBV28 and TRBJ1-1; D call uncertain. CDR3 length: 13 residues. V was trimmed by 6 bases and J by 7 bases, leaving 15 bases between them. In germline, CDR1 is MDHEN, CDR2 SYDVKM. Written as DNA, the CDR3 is TGTGCCAGCAGGCGAGCTTCCATCGTTGAAGCTTTCTTT. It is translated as CASRRASIVEAFF.

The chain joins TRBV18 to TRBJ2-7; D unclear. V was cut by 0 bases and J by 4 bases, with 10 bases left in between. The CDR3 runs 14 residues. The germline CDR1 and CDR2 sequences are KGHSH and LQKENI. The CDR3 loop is CASSPPGERYEQYF. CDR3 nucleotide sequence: TGTGCCAGCTCACCACCGGGTGAGAGGTACGAGCAGTACTTC. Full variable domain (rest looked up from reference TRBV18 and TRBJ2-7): NAGVMQNPRHLVRRRGQEARLRCSPMKGHSHVYWYRQLPEEGLKFMVYLQKENIIDESGMPKERFSAEFPKEGPSILRIQQVVRGDSAAYFCASSPPGERYEQYFGPGTRLTVT.

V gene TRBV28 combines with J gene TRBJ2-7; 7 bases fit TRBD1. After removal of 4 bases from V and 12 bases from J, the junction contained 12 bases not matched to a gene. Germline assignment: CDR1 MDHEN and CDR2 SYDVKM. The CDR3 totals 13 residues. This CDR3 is CASSYENDRALYF. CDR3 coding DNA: TGTGCCAGCAGTTACGAGAACGACAGGGCTCTGTACTTC.

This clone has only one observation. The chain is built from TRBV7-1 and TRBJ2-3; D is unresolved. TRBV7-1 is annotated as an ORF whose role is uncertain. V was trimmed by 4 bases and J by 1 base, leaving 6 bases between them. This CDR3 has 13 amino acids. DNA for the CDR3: TGTGCCAGCAGCTTACTGGGCACAGATACGCAGTATTTT. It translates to CASSLLGTDTQYF.

CDR3 loop: CASSLTPQGNGGYTF. For the CDR3, the DNA is TGTGCCAGCAGCTTAACTCCGCAGGGGAACGGAGGCTACACCTTC. The V gene is TRBV7-3, the J gene TRBJ1-2; maybe TRBD1 (6 bases). With 0 bases removed from V and 8 bases from J, the gap between germline ends came to 16 bases. In germline, CDR1 is SGHTA, CDR2 FQGTGA. CDR3 length: 15 amino acids. Drawing the rest from reference TRBV7-3 and TRBJ1-2, the complete variable domain is GAGVSQTPSNKVTEKGKYVELRCDPISGHTALYWYRQSLGQGPEFLIYFQGTGAADDSGLPNDRFFAVRPEGSVSTLKIQRTERGDSAVYLCASSLTPQGNGGYTFGSGTRLTVV.

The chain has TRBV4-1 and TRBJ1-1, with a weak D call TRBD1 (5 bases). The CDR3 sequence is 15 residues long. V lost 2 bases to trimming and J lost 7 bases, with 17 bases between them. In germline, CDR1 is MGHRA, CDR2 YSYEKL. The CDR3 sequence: CASSQPIRRDGEAFF. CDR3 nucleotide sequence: TGCGCCAGCAGCCAACCGATAAGGAGGGACGGTGAAGCTTTCTTT.

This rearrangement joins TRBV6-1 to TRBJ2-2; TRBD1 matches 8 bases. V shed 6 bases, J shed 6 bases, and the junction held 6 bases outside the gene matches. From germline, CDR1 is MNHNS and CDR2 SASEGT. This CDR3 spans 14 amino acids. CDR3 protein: CASRSRGRAGELFF. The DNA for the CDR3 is TGTGCCAGCAGAAGCAGGGGGCGCGCCGGGGAGCTGTTTTTT.

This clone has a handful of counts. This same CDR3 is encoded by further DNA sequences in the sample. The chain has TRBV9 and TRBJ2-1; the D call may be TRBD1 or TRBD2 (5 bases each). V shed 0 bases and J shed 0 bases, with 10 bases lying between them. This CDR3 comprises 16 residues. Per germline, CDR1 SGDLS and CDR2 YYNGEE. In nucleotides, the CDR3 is TGTGCCAGCAGCGTAGACGGGGCCAGCTCCTACAATGAGCAGTTCTTC. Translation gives CASSVDGASSYNEQFF. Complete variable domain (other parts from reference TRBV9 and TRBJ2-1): DSGVTQTPKHLITATGQRVTLRCSPRSGDLSVYWYQQSLDQGLQFLIQYYNGEERAKGNILERFSAQQFPDLHSELNLSSLELGDSALYFCASSVDGASSYNEQFFGPGTRLTVL.

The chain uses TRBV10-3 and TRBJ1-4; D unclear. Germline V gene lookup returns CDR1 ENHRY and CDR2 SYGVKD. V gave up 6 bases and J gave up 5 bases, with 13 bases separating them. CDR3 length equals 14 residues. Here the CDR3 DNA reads TGTGCCATCAGGGACGGGGTGGGAAATGAAAAACTGTTTTTT. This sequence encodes CAIRDGVGNEKLFF.

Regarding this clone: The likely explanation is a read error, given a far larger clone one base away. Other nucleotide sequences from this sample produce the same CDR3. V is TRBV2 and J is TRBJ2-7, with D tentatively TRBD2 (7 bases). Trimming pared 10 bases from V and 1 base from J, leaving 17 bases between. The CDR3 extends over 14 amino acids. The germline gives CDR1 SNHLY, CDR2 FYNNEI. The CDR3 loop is CATTMAGASYEQYF. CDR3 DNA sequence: TGTGCCACTACTATGGCGGGGGCTTCCTACGAGCAGTACTTC.

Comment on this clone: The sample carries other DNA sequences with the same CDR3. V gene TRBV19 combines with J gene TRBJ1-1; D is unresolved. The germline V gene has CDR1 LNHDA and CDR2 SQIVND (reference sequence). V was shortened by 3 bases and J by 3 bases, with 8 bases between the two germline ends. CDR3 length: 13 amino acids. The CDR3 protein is CASSIRGDTEAFF. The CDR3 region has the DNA TGTGCCAGTAGTATTCGAGGAGACACTGAAGCTTTCTTT. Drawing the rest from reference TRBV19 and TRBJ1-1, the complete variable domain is DGGITQSPKYLFRKEGQNVTLSCEQNLNHDAMYWYRQDPGQGLRLIYYSQIVNDFQKGDIAEGYSVSREKKESFPLTVTSAQKNPTAFYLCASSIRGDTEAFFGQGTRLTVV.

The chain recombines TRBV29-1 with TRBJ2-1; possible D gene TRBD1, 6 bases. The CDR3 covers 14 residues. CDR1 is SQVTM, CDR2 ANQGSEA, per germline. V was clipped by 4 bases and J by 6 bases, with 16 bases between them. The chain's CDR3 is CSVAQNRVRNEQFF. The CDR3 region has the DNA TGCAGCGTTGCCCAGAACAGGGTACGCAATGAGCAGTTCTTC.

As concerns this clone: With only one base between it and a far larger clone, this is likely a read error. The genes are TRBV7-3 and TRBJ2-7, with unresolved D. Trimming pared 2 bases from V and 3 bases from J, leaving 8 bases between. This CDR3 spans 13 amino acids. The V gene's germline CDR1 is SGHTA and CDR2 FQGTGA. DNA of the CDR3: TGTGCCAGCAGCTTAGGGCAGGACTACGAGCAGTACTTC. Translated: CASSLGQDYEQYF.

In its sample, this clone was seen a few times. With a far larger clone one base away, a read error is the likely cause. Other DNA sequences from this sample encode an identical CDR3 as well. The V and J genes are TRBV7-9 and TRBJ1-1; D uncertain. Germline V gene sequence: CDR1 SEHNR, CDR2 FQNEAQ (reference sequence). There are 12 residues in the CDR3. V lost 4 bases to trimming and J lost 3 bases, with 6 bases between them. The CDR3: CASSSVDTEAFF. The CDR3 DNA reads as TGTGCCAGCAGCTCTGTTGACACTGAAGCTTTCTTT. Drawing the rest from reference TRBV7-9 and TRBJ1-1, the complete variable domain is DTGVSQNPRHKITKRGQNVTFRCDPISEHNRLYWYRQTLGQGPEFLTYFQNEAQLEKSRLLSDRFSAERPKGSFSTLEIQRTEQGDSAMYLCASSSVDTEAFFGQGTRLTVV.

The CDR3, as DNA: TGTGCCAGTAGCCTCTCCGCGGGTCAGGCCTACGAGCAGTACTTC. Translating gives CASSLSAGQAYEQYF. The chain links TRBV19 to TRBJ2-7, with D possibly being TRBD2 (5 bases). Germline V gene data show CDR1 as LNHDA and CDR2 as SQIVND (reference sequence). The CDR3 runs to 15 residues. The V gene lost 6 bases and the J gene lost 2 bases, with 17 bases spanning the gap.